The clone carrying this TCR beta chain was observed a single time. The sample is drawn from a study of T cells after posttransplantation cyclophosphamide. The method was immunoSEQ multiplex PCR; TCRdb's version includes in-frame clones alone and lacks a portion of them. The sample consists of about 52,000 clones, approximately 94% of them appearing once. The CDR3 spans 15 residues. Trimming removed 5 bases from V and 2 bases from J; junction bases left unmatched: 7. Germline V lookup: CDR1 LNHDA, CDR2 SQIVND (reference sequence). The origin of this receptor is a woman aged 25 to 39 in good health and a related stem cell transplant donor. This chain links TRBV19 with TRBJ1-1; TRBD1 aligns across 8 bases. Sequenced sample: PBMCs. The CDR3 reads CASSGEQGANTEAFF. For the CDR3, the DNA is TGTGCCAGTAGTGGTGAGCAGGGGGCTAACACTGAAGCTTTCTTT.